The 23 T cell receptor beta chains below all came from one sample that was sequenced in a study of blood T cell repertoires in COVID-19. Assay used: immunoSEQ multiplex PCR; TCRdb lists only in-frame clones, some missing. Among about 210,000 clones listed, approximately 85% were seen once. Material for sequencing was peripheral blood. The receptors were gathered from a woman aged 45-60 years with active or convalescent COVID-19.

The chain links TRBV18 to TRBJ1-1; a weak D match, TRBD1 (6 bases). CDR1 is KGHSH and CDR2 is LQKENI in the germline V gene. This CDR3 is 14 amino acids long. Trimming removed 3 bases at V and 4 bases at J, with 12 bases between. The CDR3 loop reads CASSPTGIITEAFF. DNA for the CDR3: TGTGCCAGCTCACCTACAGGGATTATCACTGAAGCTTTCTTT.

The gene calls are TRBV5-1 and TRBJ1-2; no definite D call. V was pared by 5 bases and J by 6 bases, with 14 bases between. The germline V gene encodes CDR1 SGHRS and CDR2 YFSETQ. The CDR3 consists of 13 residues. As DNA, the CDR3 is TGCGCCAGCAGACTTTGGCGGGAAAATGGCTACACCTTC. Protein: CASRLWRENGYTF.

The chain is built from TRBV19 and TRBJ2-5; perhaps TRBD1 as D (7 bases). V lost 8 bases, J lost 5 bases, and 12 bases lay in between. This CDR3 spans 12 amino acids. Germline V gene sequence: CDR1 LNHDA, CDR2 SQIVND (reference sequence). CDR3 in DNA: TGTGCCAGTGGGGCAGGGGGGGAGACCCAGTACTTC. Translating gives CASGAGGETQYF.

The chain couples TRBV27 to TRBJ1-2; no definite D call. CDR1 is MNHEY and CDR2 is SMNVEV in the germline V gene (reference sequence). The germline V and J ends were trimmed by 1 base and 4 bases, with 16 bases remaining between them. The CDR3 has 16 residues. The CDR3 sequence: CASSLYPGRMTYGYTF. DNA for the CDR3: TGTGCCAGCAGTTTATATCCAGGCCGTATGACCTATGGCTACACCTTC.

The chain joins TRBV28 to TRBJ1-1; no firm D call. The germline V gene encodes CDR1 MDHEN and CDR2 SYDVKM. CDR3 length: 14 amino acids. V gave up 6 bases and J gave up 2 bases, with 13 bases separating them. This CDR3 reads CASSPARPNTEAFF. The DNA for the CDR3 is TGTGCCAGCAGCCCCGCGCGCCCAAACACTGAAGCTTTCTTT. The full variable domain, rest sourced from reference TRBV28 and TRBJ1-1, is DVKVTQSSRYLVKRTGEKVFLECVQDMDHENMFWYRQDPGLGLRLIYFSYDVKMKEKGDIPEGYSVSREKKERFSLILESASTNQTSMYLCASSPARPNTEAFFGQGTRLTVV.

The V gene is TRBV9, the J gene TRBJ2-5, with 8 bases lining up with TRBD2. The CDR3 sequence is 18 residues long. The germline V gene has CDR1 SGDLS and CDR2 YYNGEE. The ends lost 0 bases at V and 2 bases at J; junction bases unmatched: 12. The CDR3 loop reads CASSVGQSGGRIQETQYF. In nucleotides, the CDR3 is TGTGCCAGCAGCGTAGGCCAAAGCGGGGGACGGATTCAAGAGACCCAGTACTTC.

This clone was recorded once. This chain links TRBV5-1 with TRBJ1-4; 7 bases are a match to TRBD1. This CDR3 has 15 residues. The trim removed 4 bases at V and 2 bases at J, leaving 5 bases unmatched. The V gene's germline CDR1 is SGHRS and CDR2 YFSETQ. CDR3 coding DNA: TGCGCCAGCAGCCCGGCGGGACAGACTAATGAAAAACTGTTTTTT. Protein: CASSPAGQTNEKLFF.

This sequence joins TRBV5-1 and TRBJ2-3; 10 bases fit TRBD2. After removal of 4 bases from V and 3 bases from J, the junction contained 8 bases not matched to a gene. CDR3 length: 16 residues. Germline CDR1 is SGHRS and CDR2 is YFSETQ. CDR3 region: CASSPRAGGPTDTQYF. CDR3 coding DNA: TGCGCCAGCAGCCCACGAGCGGGGGGGCCGACAGATACGCAGTATTTT. Variable domain in full (rest from reference TRBV5-1 and TRBJ2-3): KAGVTQTPRYLIKTRGQQVTLSCSPISGHRSVSWYQQTPGQGLQFLFEYFSETQRNKGNFPGRFSGRQFSNSRSEMNVSTLELGDSALYLCASSPRAGGPTDTQYFGPGTRLTVL.

In its sample, this clone was seen once. The chain uses TRBV6-1 and TRBJ1-1; D is uncertain. The CDR3 length is 14 residues. Germline V gene sequence: CDR1 MNHNS, CDR2 SASEGT. Trimming shortened V by 1 base and J by 0 bases, and 6 bases separated the two germline ends. CDR3 residues: CASSEGRMNTEAFF. For the CDR3, the DNA is TGTGCCAGCAGTGAAGGCAGGATGAACACTGAAGCTTTCTTT.

The CDR3 region is CASRATGTGDQGNQPQHF. CDR3 DNA sequence: TGTGCCAGTAGAGCCACCGGGACAGGGGATCAAGGCAATCAGCCCCAGCATTTT. The genes are TRBV19 and TRBJ1-5; 10 bases match TRBD1. The CDR3 length is 18 residues. From germline, CDR1 is LNHDA and CDR2 SQIVND (reference sequence). Trimming cost V 6 bases and J 2 bases; bases outside gene matches: 13.

This clone was seen more than once but under ten times. The rearrangement joins TRBV10-3 to TRBJ1-5; 9 nucleotides match TRBD1. J gave up 1 base and V 5 bases, and 12 bases lay outside the gene matches. The CDR3 extends over 18 amino acids. Germline CDR1 and CDR2: ENHRY and SYGVKD. The CDR3 loop is CAISSPGQGGRSNQPQHF. CDR3 nucleotide sequence: TGTGCCATCAGTTCACCGGGACAGGGAGGTCGGAGCAATCAGCCCCAGCATTTT.

About this clone: The junction shows a germline mismatch at one end, possibly a read error. The chain carries TRBV20-1 and TRBJ2-7; perhaps TRBD1 as D (6 bases). The germline V gene has CDR1 DFQATT and CDR2 SNEGSKA (reference sequence). CDR3 size: 11 residues. CDR3 amino acids: CSARAWGQLNF. The CDR3 nucleotides read TGCAGTGCTAGAGCCTGGGGGCAGCTTAACTTC.

This clone was found once. This chain uses TRBV29-1 with TRBJ1-2; 7 bases are a match to TRBD1. Unmatched junction bases numbered 7, after V lost 7 bases and J lost 2 bases. This CDR3 has 13 amino acids. The V gene's germline CDR1 is SQVTM and CDR2 ANQGSEA. The DNA of the CDR3 is TGCAGCGGAACAGGGGAAGGGAACTATGGCTACACCTTC. It encodes CSGTGEGNYGYTF.

The CDR3 DNA reads TGCGCCAGCAGCCAAGACCCGCAGGGGAATAGGTACACTGAAGCTTTCTTT. The encoded protein is CASSQDPQGNRYTEAFF. The genes are TRBV4-1 and TRBJ1-1, with a tentative D call TRBD1 (6 bases). The germline V gene encodes CDR1 MGHRA and CDR2 YSYEKL. The V end was cut by 0 bases, the J end by 3 bases, with 17 bases between. The CDR3 spans 17 residues.

The rearrangement uses TRBV27 and TRBJ1-2; 9 positions agree with TRBD1. V was pared by 6 bases and J by 4 bases, with 6 bases of the junction left unmatched. CDR1 and CDR2 from the germline V gene are MNHEY and SMNVEV (reference sequence). This CDR3 is 14 amino acids long. The CDR3 DNA reads TGTGCCAGCAGAGGACAGGGGCAAGGCTATGGCTACACCTTC. Protein sequence: CASRGQGQGYGYTF.

The DNA of the CDR3 is TGCAGCTCCGCACAGGGGGCGGGGACTGAAGCTTTCTTT. This codes for CSSAQGAGTEAFF. The rearrangement uses TRBV29-1 and TRBJ1-1; 9 positions agree with TRBD1. From germline, CDR1 is SQVTM and CDR2 ANQGSEA. Trimming took 8 bases from V and 5 from J; bases not matched to a gene: 9. There are 13 residues in the CDR3.

The chain links TRBV7-9 to TRBJ2-3, with TRBD1 matching over 7 bases. This CDR3 has 15 residues. Germline CDR1 reads SEHNR; CDR2 reads FQNEAQ (reference sequence). Trimming removed 0 bases from V and 6 bases from J; junction bases left unmatched: 6. In DNA form, the CDR3 reads TGTGCCAGCAGCTTAGCGCGGACAGGCGGTGATACGCAGTATTTT. This codes for CASSLARTGGDTQYF.

This clone turned up a few times. The rearrangement uses TRBV5-6 and TRBJ1-4; 11 bases fit TRBD1. This CDR3 spans 15 amino acids. Unmatched junction bases numbered 6, after V lost 4 bases and J lost 7 bases. Germline V gene lookup returns CDR1 SGHDT and CDR2 YYEEEE. The CDR3 sequence: CASSKDRGLREKLFF. CDR3 bases: TGTGCCAGCAGCAAGGACAGGGGGCTTCGTGAAAAACTGTTTTTT.

Of note for this clone: The sample contains more than one DNA sequence encoding this CDR3. The rearrangement uses TRBV11-2 and TRBJ1-2; D may be TRBD1 (5 bases). V was trimmed by 3 bases and J by 2 bases, leaving 7 bases between them. Germline V gene sequence: CDR1 SGHAT, CDR2 FQNNGV. This CDR3 is built from 13 residues. CDR3 protein: CASSFAGNYGYTF. In nucleotides, the CDR3 is TGTGCCAGCAGCTTTGCAGGGAACTATGGCTACACCTTC.

This chain joins TRBV5-1 and TRBJ1-1; 9 positions match TRBD1. The CDR3 loop spans 16 amino acids. V was pared by 3 bases and J by 2 bases, with 8 bases of the junction left unmatched. CDR1 and CDR2 (germline): SGHRS, YFSETQ. As DNA, the CDR3 is TGCGCCAGCAGCTGGGGACAGGGAGCGGTTAACACTGAAGCTTTCTTT. This translates into CASSWGQGAVNTEAFF. Filled out from reference TRBV5-1 and TRBJ1-1, the complete variable domain reads KAGVTQTPRYLIKTRGQQVTLSCSPISGHRSVSWYQQTPGQGLQFLFEYFSETQRNKGNFPGRFSGRQFSNSRSEMNVSTLELGDSALYLCASSWGQGAVNTEAFFGQGTRLTVV.

The chain links TRBV7-8 to TRBJ1-6; 9 positions agree with TRBD1. Germline trimming cut 0 bases from V and 6 bases from J; bases unmatched to any gene: 0. CDR3 length: 15 amino acids. From germline, CDR1 is SGHVS and CDR2 FQNEAQ. The CDR3 bases are TGTGCCAGCAGCTTAGCGGGACAGGGTAATTCACCCCTCCACTTT. It yields the protein CASSLAGQGNSPLHF.

The chain combines TRBV6-5 with TRBJ1-2; unclear D gene. In germline, CDR1 is MNHEY, CDR2 SVGAGI. The CDR3 is 12 residues long. Trimming stripped 6 bases from V and 7 bases from J, with 12 bases between. The CDR3 spells CASRPRVSGYTF. The DNA for the CDR3 is TGTGCCAGCAGGCCACGGGTCTCTGGCTACACCTTC.

The rearrangement uses TRBV2 and TRBJ1-1, with D perhaps matching TRBD1 (5 bases). V lost 6 bases and J 5 bases, leaving 19 bases between the germline ends. The CDR3 loop spans 15 amino acids. The germline V gene encodes CDR1 SNHLY and CDR2 FYNNEI. CDR3 residues: CASRRPQGFGTEAFF. The DNA of the CDR3 is TGTGCCAGCAGGAGACCCCAGGGCTTCGGGACTGAAGCTTTCTTT.